This T cell receptor (beta chain) was sequenced during a study of T cell responses to AZD1222 COVID-19 vaccine. Study-wide results and caveats: Donor demographics were predominantly white British with a female majority; clonal diversity may be underestimated. After two AZD1222 doses, spike-specific TCR breadth and depth rose versus day 0. With dominance at 160-218 and 743-854, vaccine-associated CD4 TCRs spanned spike. Regions left unmutated in variants are reportedly the target of nearly half of spike-specific TCRs.

The ends lost 6 bases at V and 3 bases at J; junction bases unmatched: 8. Germline CDR1 SGHDN, CDR2 FVKESK. The CDR3 has 15 residues. Some clones are missing from TCRdb's copy, which holds only in-frame ones; the method was immunoSEQ multiplex PCR. The data hold around 99,000 clones, with about 91% observed a single time. On this clone itself: Its antigen is undetermined.

V is TRBV14 and J is TRBJ1-5, with 7 positions matching TRBD1. This TCR was recovered from an adult in good health. Source: peripheral blood, taken on day 0 of AZD1222 vaccination. The CDR3, as DNA: TGTGCCAGCAGTCACGACAGGGTTGACAATCAGCCCCAGCATTTT. It codes for CASSHDRVDNQPQHF.